A single sample is the source of the 3 T cell receptor beta chains below, sequenced in a study of CD8 T cells in Susac syndrome. RNA totalling roughly 0.45 to 1 ug underwent reverse transcription with random hexamers. TCRdb re-analysed the immunoSEQ multiplex PCR reads in MiXCR, keeping a single row per CDR3 protein. The sample holds about 190,000 distinct CDR3 sequences, more than 85% seen once. Sequences were obtained from CD8+ T cells from PBMCs. The source of these receptors is a human donor with Susac syndrome.

V gene TRBV7-9 combines with J gene TRBJ2-7; perhaps TRBD2 as D (5 bases). The CDR3 length is 16 residues. V gave up 5 bases and J gave up 2 bases, with 19 bases separating them. Germline loops: CDR1 SEHNR, CDR2 FQNEAQ (reference sequence). The chain's CDR3 is CASSHWAEGIAYEQYF. Written as DNA, the CDR3 is TGTGCCAGCAGCCACTGGGCCGAGGGAATAGCCTACGAGCAGTACTTC. The full variable domain, rest sourced from reference TRBV7-9 and TRBJ2-7, is DTGVSQNPRHKITKRGQNVTFRCDPISEHNRLYWYRQTLGQGPEFLTYFQNEAQLEKSRLLSDRFSAERPKGSFSTLEIQRTEQGDSAMYLCASSHWAEGIAYEQYFGPGTRLTVT.

The chain links TRBV14 to TRBJ1-2, with 9 positions matching TRBD1. V was clipped by 1 base and J by 1 base; unmatched bases: 1. Germline values: CDR1 SGHDN, CDR2 FVKESK. CDR3 size: 15 residues. This CDR3 reads CASSQGTGVNYGYTF. The CDR3 DNA is TGTGCCAGCAGCCAAGGGACAGGGGTTAACTATGGCTACACCTTC.

The rearrangement joins TRBV20-1 to TRBJ2-6; D gene uncertain. Trimming took off 6 bases at V and 0 bases at J, with 15 bases between the two ends. The CDR3 runs 16 residues. Germline CDR1 reads DFQATT; CDR2 reads SNEGSKA (reference sequence). The CDR3 DNA is TGCAGTGCCCGACAAGGGATAAGCTCTGGGGCCAACGTCCTGACTTTC. This sequence encodes CSARQGISSGANVLTF.